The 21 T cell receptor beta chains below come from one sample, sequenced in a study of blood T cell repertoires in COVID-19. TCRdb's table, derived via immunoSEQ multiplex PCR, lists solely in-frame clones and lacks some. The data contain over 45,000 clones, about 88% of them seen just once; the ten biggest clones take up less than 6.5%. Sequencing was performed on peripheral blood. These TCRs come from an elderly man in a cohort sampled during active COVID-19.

In DNA form, the CDR3 reads TGTGCCAGTAGTTCGGACAGGGCGATTAGCAATCAGCCCCAGCATTTT. Protein: CASSSDRAISNQPQHF. V is TRBV19 and J is TRBJ1-5, with TRBD1 matching over 8 bases. V gave up 5 bases and J gave up 0 bases; unmatched junction bases: 6. This CDR3 comprises 16 residues. In germline, CDR1 is LNHDA, CDR2 SQIVND (reference sequence). The entire variable domain, with the rest obtained from reference TRBV19 and TRBJ1-5, is as follows: DGGITQSPKYLFRKEGQNVTLSCEQNLNHDAMYWYRQDPGQGLRLIYYSQIVNDFQKGDIAEGYSVSREKKESFPLTVTSAQKNPTAFYLCASSSDRAISNQPQHFGDGTRLSIL.

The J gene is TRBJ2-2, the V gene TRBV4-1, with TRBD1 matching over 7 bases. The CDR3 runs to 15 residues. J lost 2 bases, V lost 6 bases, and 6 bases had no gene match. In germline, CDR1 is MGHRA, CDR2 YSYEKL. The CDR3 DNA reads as TGCGCCAGCAGTTCCGGGACAGTTAACACCGGGGAGCTGTTTTTT. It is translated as CASSSGTVNTGELFF.

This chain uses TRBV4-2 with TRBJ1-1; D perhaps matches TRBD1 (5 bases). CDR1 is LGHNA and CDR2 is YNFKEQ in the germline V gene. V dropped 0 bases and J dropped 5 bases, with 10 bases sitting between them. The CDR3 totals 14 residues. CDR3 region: CASSQDPGRTEAFF. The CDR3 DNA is TGTGCCAGCAGCCAAGACCCAGGGAGGACTGAAGCTTTCTTT.

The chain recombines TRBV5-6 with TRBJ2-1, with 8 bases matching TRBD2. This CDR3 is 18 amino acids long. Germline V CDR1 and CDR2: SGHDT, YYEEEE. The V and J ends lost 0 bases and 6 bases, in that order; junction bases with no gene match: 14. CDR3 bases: TGTGCCAGCAGCTTGGAATATGGTAGCGGGATGGTTTTCAATGAGCAGTTCTTC. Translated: CASSLEYGSGMVFNEQFF. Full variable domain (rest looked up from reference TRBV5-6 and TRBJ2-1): DAGVTQSPTHLIKTRGQQVTLRCSPKSGHDTVSWYQQALGQGPQFIFQYYEEEERQRGNFPDRFSGHQFPNYSSELNVNALLLGDSALYLCASSLEYGSGMVFNEQFFGPGTRLTVL.

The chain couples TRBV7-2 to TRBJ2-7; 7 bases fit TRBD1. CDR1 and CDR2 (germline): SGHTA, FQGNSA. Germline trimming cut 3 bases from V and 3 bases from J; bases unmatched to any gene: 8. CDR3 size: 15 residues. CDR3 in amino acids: CASSLDRNLFYEQYF. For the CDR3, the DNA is TGTGCCAGCAGCTTGGACAGGAACCTGTTCTACGAGCAGTACTTC. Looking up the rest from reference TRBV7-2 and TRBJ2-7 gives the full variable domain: GAGVSQSPSNKVTEKGKDVELRCDPISGHTALYWYRQSLGQGLEFLIYFQGNSAPDKSGLPSDRFSAERTGGSVSTLTIQRTQQEDSAVYLCASSLDRNLFYEQYFGPGTRLTVT.

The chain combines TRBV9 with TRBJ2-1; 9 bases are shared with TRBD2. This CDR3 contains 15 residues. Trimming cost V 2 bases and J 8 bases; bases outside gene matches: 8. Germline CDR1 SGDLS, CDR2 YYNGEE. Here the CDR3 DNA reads TGTGCCAGCAGCGTTCTGCTAGCGGGACGGGATGAGCAGTTCTTC. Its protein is CASSVLLAGRDEQFF.

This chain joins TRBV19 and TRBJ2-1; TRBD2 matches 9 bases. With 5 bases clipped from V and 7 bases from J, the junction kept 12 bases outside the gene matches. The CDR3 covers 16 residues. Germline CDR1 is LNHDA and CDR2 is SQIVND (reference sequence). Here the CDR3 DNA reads TGTGCCAGTAGTGAGCTCTGGCGGGGGGGTGGTAATGAGCAGTTCTTC. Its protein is CASSELWRGGGNEQFF.

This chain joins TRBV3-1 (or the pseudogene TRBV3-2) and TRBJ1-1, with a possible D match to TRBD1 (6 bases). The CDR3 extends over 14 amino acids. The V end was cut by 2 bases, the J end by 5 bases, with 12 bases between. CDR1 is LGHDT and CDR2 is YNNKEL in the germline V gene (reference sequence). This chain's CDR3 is CASSQTGLKTEAFF. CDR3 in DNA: TGTGCCAGCAGCCAAACAGGGCTTAAGACTGAAGCTTTCTTT.

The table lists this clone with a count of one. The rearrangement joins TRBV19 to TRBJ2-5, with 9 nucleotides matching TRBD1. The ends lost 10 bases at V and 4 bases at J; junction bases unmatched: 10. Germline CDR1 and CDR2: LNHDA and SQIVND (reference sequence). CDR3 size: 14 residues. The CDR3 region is CATQTGGDRETQYF. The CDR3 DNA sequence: TGTGCCACCCAGACAGGGGGTGATAGAGAGACCCAGTACTTC.

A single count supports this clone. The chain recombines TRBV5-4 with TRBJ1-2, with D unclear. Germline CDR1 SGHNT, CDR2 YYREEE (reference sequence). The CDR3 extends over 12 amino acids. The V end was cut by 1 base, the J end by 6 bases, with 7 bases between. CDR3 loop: CASSLPQDGYTF. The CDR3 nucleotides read TGTGCCAGCAGCTTGCCCCAGGATGGCTACACCTTC. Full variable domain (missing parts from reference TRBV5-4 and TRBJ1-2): ETGVTQSPTHLIKTRGQQVTLRCSSQSGHNTVSWYQQALGQGPQFIFQYYREEENGRGNFPPRFSGLQFPNYSSELNVNALELDDSALYLCASSLPQDGYTFGSGTRLTVV.

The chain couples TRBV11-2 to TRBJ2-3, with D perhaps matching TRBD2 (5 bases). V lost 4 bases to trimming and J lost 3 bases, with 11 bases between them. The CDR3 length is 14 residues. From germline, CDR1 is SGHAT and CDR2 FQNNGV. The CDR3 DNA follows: TGTGCCAGCAGCTCTGGACTCCGTACAGATACGCAGTATTTT. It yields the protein CASSSGLRTDTQYF.

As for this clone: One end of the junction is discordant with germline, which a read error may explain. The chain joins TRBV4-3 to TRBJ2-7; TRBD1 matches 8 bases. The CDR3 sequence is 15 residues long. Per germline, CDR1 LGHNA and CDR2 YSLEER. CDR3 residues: CAGSQRGQGADEQYF. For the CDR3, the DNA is TGCGCCGGCAGCCAACGGGGGCAGGGGGCCGACGAGCAGTACTTC.

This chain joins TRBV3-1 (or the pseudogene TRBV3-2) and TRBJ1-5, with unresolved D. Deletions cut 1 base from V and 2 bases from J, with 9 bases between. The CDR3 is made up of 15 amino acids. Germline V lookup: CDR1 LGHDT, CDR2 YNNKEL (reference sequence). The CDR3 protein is CASSQGIGGNQPQHF. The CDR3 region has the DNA TGTGCCAGCAGCCAAGGGATCGGGGGCAATCAGCCCCAGCATTTT.

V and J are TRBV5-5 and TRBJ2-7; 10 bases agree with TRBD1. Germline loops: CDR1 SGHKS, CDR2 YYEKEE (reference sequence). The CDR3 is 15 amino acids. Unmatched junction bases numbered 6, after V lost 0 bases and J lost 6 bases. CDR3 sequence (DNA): TGTGCCAGCAGCTTGGTGGGGACAGGGGCTCGCGAGCAGTACTTC. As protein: CASSLVGTGAREQYF.

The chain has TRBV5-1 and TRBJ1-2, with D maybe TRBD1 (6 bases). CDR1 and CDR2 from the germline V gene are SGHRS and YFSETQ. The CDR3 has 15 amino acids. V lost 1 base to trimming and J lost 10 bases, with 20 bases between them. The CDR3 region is CASSLFQDSREDYTF. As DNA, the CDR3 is TGCGCCAGCAGCTTGTTCCAGGACAGTAGAGAGGACTACACCTTC.

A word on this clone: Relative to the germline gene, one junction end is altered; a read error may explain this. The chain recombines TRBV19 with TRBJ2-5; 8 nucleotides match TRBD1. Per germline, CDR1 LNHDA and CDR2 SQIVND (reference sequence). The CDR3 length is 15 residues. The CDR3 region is CASSPGQGQQGTQYF. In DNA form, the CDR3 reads TGTGCCAGTAGTCCCGGACAGGGTCAACAAGGGACCCAGTACTTC.

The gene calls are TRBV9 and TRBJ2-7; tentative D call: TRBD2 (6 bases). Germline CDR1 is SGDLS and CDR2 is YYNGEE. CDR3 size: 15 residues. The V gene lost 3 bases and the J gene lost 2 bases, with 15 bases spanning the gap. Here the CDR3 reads CASSAQAGLTYEQYF. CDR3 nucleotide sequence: TGTGCCAGCAGCGCTCAAGCGGGCCTTACCTACGAGCAGTACTTC.

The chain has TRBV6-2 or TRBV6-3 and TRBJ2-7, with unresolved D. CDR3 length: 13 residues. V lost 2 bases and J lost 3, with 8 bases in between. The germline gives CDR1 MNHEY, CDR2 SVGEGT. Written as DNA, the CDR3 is TGTGCCAGCAGTTACGTCCTCGGCTACGAGCAGTACTTC. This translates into CASSYVLGYEQYF.

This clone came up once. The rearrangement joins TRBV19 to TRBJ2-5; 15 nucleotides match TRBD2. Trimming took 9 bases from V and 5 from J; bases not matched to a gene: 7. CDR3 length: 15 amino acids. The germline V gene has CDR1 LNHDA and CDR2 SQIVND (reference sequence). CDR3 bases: TGTGCCAGCGGACTAGCGGGAGGGCCGGTTGAGACCCAGTACTTC. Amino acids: CASGLAGGPVETQYF.

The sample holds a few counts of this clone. The CDR3: CASSVEGIGANVLTF. The CDR3 nucleotides read TGTGCCAGCAGCGTAGAGGGGATTGGGGCCAACGTCCTGACTTTC. V and J are TRBV9 and TRBJ2-6; the D gene is possibly TRBD1 (5 bases). V lost 0 bases to trimming and J lost 3 bases, with 7 bases between them. Germline V gene data show CDR1 as SGDLS and CDR2 as YYNGEE. The CDR3 is 15 amino acids.

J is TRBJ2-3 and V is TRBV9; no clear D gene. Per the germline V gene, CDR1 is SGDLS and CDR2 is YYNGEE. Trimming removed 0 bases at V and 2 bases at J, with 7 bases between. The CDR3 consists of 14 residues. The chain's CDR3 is CASSVAVSTDTQYF. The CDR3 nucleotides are TGTGCCAGCAGCGTAGCGGTATCCACAGATACGCAGTATTTT.